This T cell receptor beta chain was captured by sequencing in a study of blood T cell repertoires in COVID-19. Trimming took 3 bases from V and 4 from J; bases not matched to a gene: 4. Germline V gene sequence: CDR1 SGDLS, CDR2 YYNGEE. The CDR3 extends over 15 amino acids. Only in-frame clones appear in the TCRdb table, and some are missing; sequencing was by immunoSEQ multiplex PCR. The table lists 250,000 to 300,000 clones, approximately 86% of them singletons. Sequencing was performed on peripheral blood. This TCR derives from a woman in her sixties with COVID-19, enrolled during active disease. V usage is TRBV9 and J usage is TRBJ1-5; TRBD1 matches 10 bases. The CDR3 coding sequence is TGTGCCAGCAGCGGGGGACAGGGGACTAATCAGCCCCAGCATTTT. The encoded protein is CASSGGQGTNQPQHF.